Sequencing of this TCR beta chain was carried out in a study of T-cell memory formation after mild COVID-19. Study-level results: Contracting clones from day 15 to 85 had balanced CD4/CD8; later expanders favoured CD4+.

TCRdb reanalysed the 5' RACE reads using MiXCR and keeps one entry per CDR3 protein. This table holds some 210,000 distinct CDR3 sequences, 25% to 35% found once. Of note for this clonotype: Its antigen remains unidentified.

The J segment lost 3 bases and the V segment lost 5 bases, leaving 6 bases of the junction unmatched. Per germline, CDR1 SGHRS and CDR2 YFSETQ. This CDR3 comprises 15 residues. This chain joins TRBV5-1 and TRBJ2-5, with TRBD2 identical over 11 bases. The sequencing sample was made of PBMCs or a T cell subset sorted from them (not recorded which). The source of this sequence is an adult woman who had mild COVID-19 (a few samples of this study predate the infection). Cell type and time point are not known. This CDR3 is CASRAGTSGEETQYF. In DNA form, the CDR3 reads TGCGCCAGCAGGGCCGGGACTAGCGGTGAAGAGACCCAGTACTTC.